Described below is a single TCR beta chain sequence and its context. Antigen unknown. This record belongs to a study of CD8+ T cells in alopecia areata. On the study more broadly: Treated patients were given oral tofacitinib, which was dosed at 5 to 10 mg twice daily.

The study's findings and limits: Alphabeta T cells residing in normal skin are also sequenced in scalp samples.

Extraction and reverse transcription of RNA yielded cDNA as the sequencing template. This table comes from immunoSEQ multiplex PCR, and its TCRdb copy is limited to in-frame clones, with some not included. The sample gives a few hundred thousand clones, around two fifths of which show up once; around 0.48% is in the top ten. Treatment specified: oral pan-JAK inhibitor, 5-10 mg twice daily. Starting from PBMCs, sorting isolated CD4+ and CD8+ T cells. The CDR3 extends over 16 amino acids. V lost 0 bases to trimming and J lost 5 bases, with 19 bases between them. Germline CDR1 GTSNPN, CDR2 SVGIG (reference sequence).

The chain carries TRBV30 and TRBJ1-1, with D tentatively TRBD1 (5 bases). The TCR originated in a human donor with alopecia areata. The specimen was CD4+ T cells sorted from blood, collected around week 34, from a patient treated with tofacitinib. CDR3 amino acids: CAWSVRITAAGTEAFF. CDR3 sequence (DNA): TGTGCCTGGAGTGTACGAATTACCGCGGCAGGGACTGAAGCTTTCTTT.